Each of the 12 T cell receptor beta chains below was sequenced from the same sample in a study of T cell responses to AZD1222 COVID-19 vaccine. This table comes from immunoSEQ multiplex PCR, and its TCRdb copy is limited to in-frame clones, with some not included. This table has roughly 150,000 clones, 92% appearing once. The specimen was peripheral blood, collected 28 days after the second AZD1222 dose. The receptors derive from an adult who received the AZD1222 COVID-19 vaccine.

The chain is built from TRBV6-1 and TRBJ2-1, with D hard to call. CDR1 is MNHNS and CDR2 is SASEGT in the germline V gene. CDR3 length equals 11 residues. With 3 bases removed from V and 10 bases from J, the gap between germline ends came to 7 bases. The CDR3 bases are TGTGCCAGCAGTGACCTTTCAGAGCAGTTCTTC. It yields the protein CASSDLSEQFF.

The V call is TRBV5-4, the J call TRBJ1-6; D might be TRBD1 (6 bases). Trimming took 0 bases from V and 7 from J, leaving 8 bases between them. CDR1 is SGHNT, CDR2 YYREEE, per germline (reference sequence). This CDR3 is built from 14 residues. CDR3 sequence: CASSLGQENSPLHF. In nucleotides, the CDR3 is TGTGCCAGCAGCTTGGGACAGGAGAATTCACCCCTCCACTTT.

This chain joins TRBV14 and TRBJ2-2; TRBD2 might be the D (6 bases). V lost 0 bases and J lost 4, with 15 bases in between. The CDR3 sequence is 17 residues long. Germline CDR1 reads SGHDN; CDR2 reads FVKESK. The CDR3 DNA reads TGTGCCAGCAGCCAAGAACGGTACCGGGAGATCACCGGGGAGCTGTTTTTT. Its translation: CASSQERYREITGELFF.

This sequence joins TRBV28 and TRBJ1-2; maybe TRBD1 (6 bases). The CDR3 spans 13 residues. In germline, CDR1 is MDHEN, CDR2 SYDVKM. V was cut by 5 bases and J by 6 bases, with 13 bases left in between. The CDR3 coding sequence is TGTGCCAGCAGTCCGCCAGGGGAACATGGCTACACCTTC. Protein product: CASSPPGEHGYTF.

This chain connects TRBV27 to TRBJ1-6; D unresolved. Germline CDR1 MNHEY, CDR2 SMNVEV (reference sequence). Trimming cost V 1 base and J 10 bases, with 11 bases left between them. CDR3 length equals 14 residues. CDR3 region: CASSLFGVGSPLHF. CDR3 sequence (DNA): TGTGCCAGCAGTTTATTCGGGGTGGGGTCACCCCTCCACTTT.

This clone was seen once. This chain joins TRBV19 and TRBJ2-1; 9 positions match TRBD2. The J segment lost 2 bases and the V segment lost 0 bases, leaving 14 bases of the junction unmatched. The germline gives CDR1 LNHDA, CDR2 SQIVND (reference sequence). The CDR3 consists of 20 residues. The DNA of the CDR3 is TGTGCCAGTAGTATAGAAGGGGGTAGCGGGAGTTTTTTTCCCTACAATGAGCAGTTCTTC. Protein product: CASSIEGGSGSFFPYNEQFF.

This chain uses TRBV5-1 with TRBJ2-2; D assignment may be TRBD1 or TRBD2 (5 bases each). Germline V gene data show CDR1 as SGHRS and CDR2 as YFSETQ. Trimming pared 1 base from V and 2 bases from J, leaving 12 bases between. The CDR3 is made up of 16 amino acids. The CDR3 DNA follows: TGCGCCAGCAGCTTGCGATCCGGGACCAACACCGGGGAGCTGTTTTTT. It translates to CASSLRSGTNTGELFF.

This clone was counted once. This chain uses TRBV10-3 with TRBJ1-5; D remains unclear. There are 13 residues in the CDR3. The V gene's germline CDR1 is ENHRY and CDR2 SYGVKD. The V end was cut by 8 bases, the J end by 2 bases, with 10 bases between. The CDR3 here is CAIQEGGNQPQHF. Here the CDR3 DNA reads TGTGCCATCCAGGAGGGCGGCAATCAGCCCCAGCATTTT.

V gene TRBV29-1 combines with J gene TRBJ1-5, with 7 bases that match TRBD1. The CDR3 length is 13 residues. From germline, CDR1 is SQVTM and CDR2 ANQGSEA. V trimming: 5 bases; J trimming: 3 bases; junction bases outside the gene matches: 4. In DNA form, the CDR3 reads TGCAGCGTTTCAGGGGGTGTCAATCAGCCCCAGCATTTT. Its translation is CSVSGGVNQPQHF.

The gene calls are TRBV24-1 and TRBJ2-3, with D possibly TRBD2 on 7 matching bases. Looked up from germline, CDR1 is KGHDR and CDR2 is SFDVKD. The CDR3 is 17 amino acids. Deletions cut 3 bases from V and 2 bases from J, with 17 bases between. CDR3 residues: CATSDRGGPPSTDTQYF. CDR3 in DNA: TGTGCCACCAGTGATCGCGGGGGCCCGCCCTCCACAGATACGCAGTATTTT.

J is TRBJ1-3 and V is TRBV30; D remains unclear. Germline assignment: CDR1 GTSNPN and CDR2 SVGIG (reference sequence). V was trimmed by 1 base and J by 0 bases, leaving 7 bases between them. CDR3 length equals 14 residues. The CDR3 sequence is CAWSDLSSGNTIYF. CDR3 DNA sequence: TGTGCCTGGAGTGATTTAAGCTCTGGAAACACCATATATTTT.

This chain connects TRBV19 to TRBJ2-6; possibly TRBD1 or TRBD2 for D (6 bases each). The CDR3 totals 18 residues. V lost 1 base and J lost 4, with 17 bases in between. Per germline, CDR1 LNHDA and CDR2 SQIVND (reference sequence). The DNA of the CDR3 is TGTGCCAGTAGTATAGGGGGGGCCCAATCAAGCGGGGCCAACGTCCTGACTTTC. This encodes CASSIGGAQSSGANVLTF. Supplemented by reference TRBV19 and TRBJ2-6, the full variable domain reads DGGITQSPKYLFRKEGQNVTLSCEQNLNHDAMYWYRQDPGQGLRLIYYSQIVNDFQKGDIAEGYSVSREKKESFPLTVTSAQKNPTAFYLCASSIGGAQSSGANVLTFGAGSRLTVL.